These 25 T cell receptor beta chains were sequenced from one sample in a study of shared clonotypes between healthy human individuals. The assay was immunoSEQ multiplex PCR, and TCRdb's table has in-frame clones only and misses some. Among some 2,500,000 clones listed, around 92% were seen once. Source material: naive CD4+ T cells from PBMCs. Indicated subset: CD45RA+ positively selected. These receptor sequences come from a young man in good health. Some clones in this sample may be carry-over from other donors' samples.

In DNA, the CDR3 is TGTGCCAGCAGCTTGGCGAGCCGGGGGCTCAGTGAGCAGTTCTTC. Its protein product is CASSLASRGLSEQFF. This chain joins TRBV5-4 and TRBJ2-1; possibly TRBD1 or TRBD2 for D (6 bases each). V was cut by 0 bases and J by 9 bases, with 16 bases left in between. Germline CDR1 and CDR2: SGHNT and YYREEE (reference sequence). There are 15 residues in the CDR3.

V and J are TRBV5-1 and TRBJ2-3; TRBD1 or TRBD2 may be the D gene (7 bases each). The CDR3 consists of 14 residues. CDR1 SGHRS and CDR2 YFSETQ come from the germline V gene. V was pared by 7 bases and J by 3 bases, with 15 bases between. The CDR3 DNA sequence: TGCGCCAGCCGGCAGGGGGGAGGGACAGATACGCAGTATTTT. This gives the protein CASRQGGGTDTQYF.

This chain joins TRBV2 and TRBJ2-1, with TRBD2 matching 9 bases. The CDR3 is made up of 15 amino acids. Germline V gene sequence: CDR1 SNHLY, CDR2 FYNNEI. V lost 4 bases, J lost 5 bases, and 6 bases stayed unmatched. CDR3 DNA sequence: TGTGCCAGCAGTGCCCTGACTAGCGGTCACAATGAGCAGTTCTTC. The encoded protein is CASSALTSGHNEQFF. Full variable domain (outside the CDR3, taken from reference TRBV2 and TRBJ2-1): EPEVTQTPSHQVTQMGQEVILRCVPISNHLYFYWYRQILGQKVEFLVSFYNNEISEKSEIFDDQFSVERPDGSNFTLKIRSTKLEDSAMYFCASSALTSGHNEQFFGPGTRLTVL.

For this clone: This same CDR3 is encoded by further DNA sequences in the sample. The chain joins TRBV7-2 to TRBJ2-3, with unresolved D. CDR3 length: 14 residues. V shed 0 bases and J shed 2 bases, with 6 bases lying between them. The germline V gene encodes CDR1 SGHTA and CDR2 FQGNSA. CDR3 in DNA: TGTGCCAGCAGCTTAGCGGGTCACACAGATACGCAGTATTTT. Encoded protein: CASSLAGHTDTQYF.

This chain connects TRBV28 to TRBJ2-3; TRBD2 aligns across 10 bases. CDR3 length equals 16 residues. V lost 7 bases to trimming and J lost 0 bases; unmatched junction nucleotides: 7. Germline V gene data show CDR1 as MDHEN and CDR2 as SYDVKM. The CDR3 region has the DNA TGTGCCAGCAACCCATGGACTAGCGGAAGCACAGATACGCAGTATTTT. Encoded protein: CASNPWTSGSTDTQYF.

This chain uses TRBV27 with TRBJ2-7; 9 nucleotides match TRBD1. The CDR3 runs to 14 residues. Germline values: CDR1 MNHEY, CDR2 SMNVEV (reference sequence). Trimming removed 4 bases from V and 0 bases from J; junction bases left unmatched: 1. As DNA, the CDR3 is TGTGCCAGCAGTTGGACAGGGGCCTCCTACGAGCAGTACTTC. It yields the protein CASSWTGASYEQYF.

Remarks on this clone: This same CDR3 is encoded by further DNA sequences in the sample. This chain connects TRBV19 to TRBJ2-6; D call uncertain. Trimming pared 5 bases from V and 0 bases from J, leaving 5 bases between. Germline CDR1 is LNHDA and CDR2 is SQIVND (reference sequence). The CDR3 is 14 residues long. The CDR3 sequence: CASSVLSGANVLTF. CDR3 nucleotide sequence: TGTGCCAGTAGTGTACTCTCTGGGGCCAACGTCCTGACTTTC.

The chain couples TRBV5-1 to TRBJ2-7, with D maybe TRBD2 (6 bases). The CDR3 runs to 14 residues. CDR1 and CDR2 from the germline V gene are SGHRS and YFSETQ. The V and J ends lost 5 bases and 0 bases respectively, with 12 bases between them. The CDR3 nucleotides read TGCGCCAGCAGGACGGCGGGGATCTCCTACGAGCAGTACTTC. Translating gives CASRTAGISYEQYF. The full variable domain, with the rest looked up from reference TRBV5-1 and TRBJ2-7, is KAGVTQTPRYLIKTRGQQVTLSCSPISGHRSVSWYQQTPGQGLQFLFEYFSETQRNKGNFPGRFSGRQFSNSRSEMNVSTLELGDSALYLCASRTAGISYEQYFGPGTRLTVT.

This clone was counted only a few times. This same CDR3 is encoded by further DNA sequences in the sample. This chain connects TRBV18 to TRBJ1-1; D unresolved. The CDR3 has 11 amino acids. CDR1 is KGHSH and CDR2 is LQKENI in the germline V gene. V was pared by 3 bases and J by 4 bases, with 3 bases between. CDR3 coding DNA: TGTGCCAGCTCACCTGGCACTGAAGCTTTCTTT. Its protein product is CASSPGTEAFF.

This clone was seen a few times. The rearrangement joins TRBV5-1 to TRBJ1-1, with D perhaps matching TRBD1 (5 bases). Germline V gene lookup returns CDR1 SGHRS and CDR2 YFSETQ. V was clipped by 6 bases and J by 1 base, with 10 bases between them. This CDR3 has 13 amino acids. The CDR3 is CASKSGQNTEAFF. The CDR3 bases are TGCGCCAGCAAATCCGGACAGAACACTGAAGCTTTCTTT.

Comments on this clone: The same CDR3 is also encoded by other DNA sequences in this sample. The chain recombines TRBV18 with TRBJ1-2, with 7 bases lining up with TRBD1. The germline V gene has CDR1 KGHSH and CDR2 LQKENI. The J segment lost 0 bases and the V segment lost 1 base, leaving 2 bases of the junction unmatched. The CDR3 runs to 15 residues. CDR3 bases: TGTGCCAGCTCACCACTCGGGACAGCTAACTATGGCTACACCTTC. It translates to CASSPLGTANYGYTF.

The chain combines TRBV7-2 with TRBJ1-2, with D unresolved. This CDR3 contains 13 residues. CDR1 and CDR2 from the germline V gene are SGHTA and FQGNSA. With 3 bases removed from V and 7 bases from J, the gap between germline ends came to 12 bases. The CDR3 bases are TGTGCCAGCAGCTTTAGCGGTAACGTTGGCTACACCTTC. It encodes CASSFSGNVGYTF.

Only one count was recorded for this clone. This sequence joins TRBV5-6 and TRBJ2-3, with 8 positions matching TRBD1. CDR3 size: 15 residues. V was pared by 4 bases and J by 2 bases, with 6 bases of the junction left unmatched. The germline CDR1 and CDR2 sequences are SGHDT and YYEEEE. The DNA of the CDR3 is TGTGCCAGCAGCCGACAGGGGACGACCACAGATACGCAGTATTTT. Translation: CASSRQGTTTDTQYF. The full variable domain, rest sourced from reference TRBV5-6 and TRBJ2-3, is DAGVTQSPTHLIKTRGQQVTLRCSPKSGHDTVSWYQQALGQGPQFIFQYYEEEERQRGNFPDRFSGHQFPNYSSELNVNALLLGDSALYLCASSRQGTTTDTQYFGPGTRLTVL.

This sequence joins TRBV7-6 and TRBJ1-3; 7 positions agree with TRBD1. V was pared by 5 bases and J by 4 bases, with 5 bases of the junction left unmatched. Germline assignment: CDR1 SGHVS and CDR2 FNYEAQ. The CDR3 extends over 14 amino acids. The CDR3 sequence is CASSQTGQGNTIYF. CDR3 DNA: TGTGCCAGCAGCCAGACAGGGCAAGGAAACACCATATATTTT.

In nucleotides, the CDR3 is TGTGCCAGCAGTTTTGAGACTAGCACAGATACGCAGTATTTT. Encoded protein: CASSFETSTDTQYF. V and J are TRBV27 and TRBJ2-3; D gene uncertain. The length of the CDR3 is 14 residues. Germline CDR1 and CDR2: MNHEY and SMNVEV (reference sequence). Trimming cost V 3 bases and J 0 bases, with 7 bases left between them.

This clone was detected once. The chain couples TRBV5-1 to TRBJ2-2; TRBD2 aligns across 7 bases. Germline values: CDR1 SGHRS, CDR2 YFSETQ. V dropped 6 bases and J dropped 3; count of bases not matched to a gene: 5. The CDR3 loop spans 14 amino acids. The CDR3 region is CASNREADTGELFF. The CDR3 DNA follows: TGCGCCAGCAACCGGGAGGCGGACACCGGGGAGCTGTTTTTT.

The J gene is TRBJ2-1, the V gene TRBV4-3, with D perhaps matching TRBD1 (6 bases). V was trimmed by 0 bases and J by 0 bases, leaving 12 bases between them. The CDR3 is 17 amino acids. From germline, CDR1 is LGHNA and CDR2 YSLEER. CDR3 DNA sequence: TGCGCCAGCAGCCAAGAATCAGGACAGAGCTCCTACAATGAGCAGTTCTTC. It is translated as CASSQESGQSSYNEQFF.

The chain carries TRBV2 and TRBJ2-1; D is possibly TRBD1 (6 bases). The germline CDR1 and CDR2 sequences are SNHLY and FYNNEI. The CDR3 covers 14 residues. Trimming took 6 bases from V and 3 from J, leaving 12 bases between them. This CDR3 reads CASRDLTGYNEQFF. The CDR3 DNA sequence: TGTGCCAGCAGGGACCTGACAGGCTACAATGAGCAGTTCTTC.

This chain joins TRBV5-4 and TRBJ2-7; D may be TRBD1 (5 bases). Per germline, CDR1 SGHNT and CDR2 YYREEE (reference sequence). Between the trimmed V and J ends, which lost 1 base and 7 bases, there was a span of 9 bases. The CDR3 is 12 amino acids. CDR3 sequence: CASSLQGIEQYF. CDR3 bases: TGTGCCAGCAGCTTGCAGGGAATTGAGCAGTACTTC.

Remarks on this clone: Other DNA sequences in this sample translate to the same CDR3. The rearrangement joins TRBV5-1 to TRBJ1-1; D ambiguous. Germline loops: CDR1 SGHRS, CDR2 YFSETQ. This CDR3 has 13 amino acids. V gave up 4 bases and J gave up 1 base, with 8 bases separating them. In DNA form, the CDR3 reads TGCGCCAGCAGCGTTGACGGGAACACTGAAGCTTTCTTT. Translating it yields CASSVDGNTEAFF.

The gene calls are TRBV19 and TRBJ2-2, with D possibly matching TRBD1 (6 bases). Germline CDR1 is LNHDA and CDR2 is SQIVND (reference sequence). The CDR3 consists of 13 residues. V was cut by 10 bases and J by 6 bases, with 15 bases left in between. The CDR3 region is CATRQEVPGELFF. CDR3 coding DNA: TGTGCCACCCGACAGGAGGTCCCCGGGGAGCTGTTTTTT. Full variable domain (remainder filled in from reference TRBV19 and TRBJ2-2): DGGITQSPKYLFRKEGQNVTLSCEQNLNHDAMYWYRQDPGQGLRLIYYSQIVNDFQKGDIAEGYSVSREKKESFPLTVTSAQKNPTAFYLCATRQEVPGELFFGEGSRLTVL.

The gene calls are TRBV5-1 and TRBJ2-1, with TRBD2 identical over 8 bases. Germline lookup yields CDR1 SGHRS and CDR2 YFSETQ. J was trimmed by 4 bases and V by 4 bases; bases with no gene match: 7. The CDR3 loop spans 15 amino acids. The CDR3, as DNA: TGCGCCAGCAGCCCCGGGACTAGGATATACAATGAGCAGTTCTTC. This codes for CASSPGTRIYNEQFF.

The CDR3 nucleotides are TGTGCCAGCGCTAATCAACCCTCCTACGAGCAGTACTTC. Translated: CASANQPSYEQYF. The V call is TRBV6-1, the J call TRBJ2-7, with D hard to call. The germline gives CDR1 MNHNS, CDR2 SASEGT. Trimming stripped 8 bases from V and 0 bases from J, with 11 bases between. The CDR3 has 13 residues.

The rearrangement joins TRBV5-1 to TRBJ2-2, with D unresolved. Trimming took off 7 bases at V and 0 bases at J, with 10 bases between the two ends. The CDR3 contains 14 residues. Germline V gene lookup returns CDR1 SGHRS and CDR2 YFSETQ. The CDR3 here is CASGARPNTGELFF. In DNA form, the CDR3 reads TGCGCCAGCGGAGCCCGACCGAACACCGGGGAGCTGTTTTTT. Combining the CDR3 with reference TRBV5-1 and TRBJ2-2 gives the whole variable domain KAGVTQTPRYLIKTRGQQVTLSCSPISGHRSVSWYQQTPGQGLQFLFEYFSETQRNKGNFPGRFSGRQFSNSRSEMNVSTLELGDSALYLCASGARPNTGELFFGEGSRLTVL.

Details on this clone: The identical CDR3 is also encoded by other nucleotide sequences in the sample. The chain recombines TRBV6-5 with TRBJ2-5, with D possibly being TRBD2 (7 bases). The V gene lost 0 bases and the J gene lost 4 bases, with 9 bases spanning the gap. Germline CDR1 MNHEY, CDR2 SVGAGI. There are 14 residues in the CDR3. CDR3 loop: CASSYSGGGETQYF. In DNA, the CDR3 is TGTGCCAGCAGTTACTCAGGGGGGGGAGAGACCCAGTACTTC.